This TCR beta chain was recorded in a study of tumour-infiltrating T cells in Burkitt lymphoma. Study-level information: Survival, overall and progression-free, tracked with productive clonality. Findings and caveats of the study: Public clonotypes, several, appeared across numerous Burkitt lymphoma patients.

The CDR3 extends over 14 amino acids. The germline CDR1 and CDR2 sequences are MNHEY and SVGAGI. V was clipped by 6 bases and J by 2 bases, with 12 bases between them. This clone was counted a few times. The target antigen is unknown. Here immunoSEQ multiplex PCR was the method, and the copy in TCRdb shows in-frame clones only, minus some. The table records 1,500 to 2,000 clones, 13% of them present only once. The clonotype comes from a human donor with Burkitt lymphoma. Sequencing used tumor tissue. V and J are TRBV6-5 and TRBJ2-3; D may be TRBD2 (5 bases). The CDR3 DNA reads TGTGCCAGCAGATTCGGACGGGACACAGATACGCAGTATTTT. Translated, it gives CASRFGRDTDTQYF.